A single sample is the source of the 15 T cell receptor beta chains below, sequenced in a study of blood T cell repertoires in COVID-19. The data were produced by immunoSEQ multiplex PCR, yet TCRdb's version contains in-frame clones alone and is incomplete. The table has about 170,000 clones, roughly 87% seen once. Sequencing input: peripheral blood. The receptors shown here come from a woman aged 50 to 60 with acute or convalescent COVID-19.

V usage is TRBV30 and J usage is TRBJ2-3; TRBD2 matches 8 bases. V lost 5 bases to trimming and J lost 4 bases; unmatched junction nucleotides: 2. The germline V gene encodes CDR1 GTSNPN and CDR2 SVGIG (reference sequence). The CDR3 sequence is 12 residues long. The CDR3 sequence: CAWAGGADTQYF. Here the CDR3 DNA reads TGTGCCTGGGCGGGGGGAGCAGATACGCAGTATTTT.

In DNA, the CDR3 is TGTGCTAGTGGCCGGGACATAAATCAGCCCCAGCATTTT. This sequence encodes CASGRDINQPQHF. The J gene is TRBJ1-5, the V gene TRBV12-5, with TRBD1 as a possible D gene (6 bases). CDR3 length: 13 residues. Germline-derived CDR1 and CDR2 are LGHNT and FRNRAP. V lost 6 bases, J lost 4 bases, and 10 bases lay in between. Drawing the rest from reference TRBV12-5 and TRBJ1-5, the complete variable domain is DARVTQTPRHKVTEMGQEVTMRCQPILGHNTVFWYRQTMMQGLELLAYFRNRAPLDDSGMPKDRFSAEMPDATLATLKIQPSEPRDSAVYFCASGRDINQPQHFGDGTRLSIL.

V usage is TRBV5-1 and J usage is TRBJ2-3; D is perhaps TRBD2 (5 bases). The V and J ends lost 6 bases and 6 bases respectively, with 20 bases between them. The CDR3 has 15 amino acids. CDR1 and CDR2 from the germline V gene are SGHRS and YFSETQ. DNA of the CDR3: TGCGCCAGCATCGAAGAACGTGGGAGAGGGGATACGCAGTATTTT. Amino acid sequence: CASIEERGRGDTQYF. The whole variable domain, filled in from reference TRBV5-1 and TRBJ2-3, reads KAGVTQTPRYLIKTRGQQVTLSCSPISGHRSVSWYQQTPGQGLQFLFEYFSETQRNKGNFPGRFSGRQFSNSRSEMNVSTLELGDSALYLCASIEERGRGDTQYFGPGTRLTVL.

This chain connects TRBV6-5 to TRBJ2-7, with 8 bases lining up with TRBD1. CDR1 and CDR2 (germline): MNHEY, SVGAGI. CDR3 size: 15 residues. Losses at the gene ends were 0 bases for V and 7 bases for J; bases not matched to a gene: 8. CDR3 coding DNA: TGTGCCAGCAGTTACTCAGGGACAGGAGGTCTTGAGCAGTACTTC. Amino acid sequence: CASSYSGTGGLEQYF.

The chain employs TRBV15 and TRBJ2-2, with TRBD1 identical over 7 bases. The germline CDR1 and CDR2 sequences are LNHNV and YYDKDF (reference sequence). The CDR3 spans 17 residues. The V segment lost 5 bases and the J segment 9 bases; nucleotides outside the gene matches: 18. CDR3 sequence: CATSFRRDSGLYRELFF. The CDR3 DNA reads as TGTGCCACCAGCTTCCGTCGGGACAGTGGGCTTTACCGGGAGCTGTTTTTT.

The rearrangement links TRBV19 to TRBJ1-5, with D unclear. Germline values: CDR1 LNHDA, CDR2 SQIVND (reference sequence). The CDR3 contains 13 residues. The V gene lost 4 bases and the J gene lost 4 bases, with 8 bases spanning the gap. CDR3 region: CASSTIQNQPQHF. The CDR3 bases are TGTGCCAGTAGTACCATTCAGAATCAGCCCCAGCATTTT.

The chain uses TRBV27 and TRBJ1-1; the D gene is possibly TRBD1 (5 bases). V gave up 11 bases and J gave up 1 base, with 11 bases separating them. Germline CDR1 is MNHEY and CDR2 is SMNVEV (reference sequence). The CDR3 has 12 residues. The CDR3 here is CACGGRNTEAFF. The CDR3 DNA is TGTGCCTGCGGGGGGAGGAACACTGAAGCTTTCTTT.

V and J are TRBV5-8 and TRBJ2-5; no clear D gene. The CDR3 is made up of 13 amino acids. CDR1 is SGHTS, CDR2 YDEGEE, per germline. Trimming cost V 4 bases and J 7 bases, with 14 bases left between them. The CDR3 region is CASSPGLERTQYF. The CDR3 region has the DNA TGTGCCAGCAGCCCCGGTCTTGAACGGACCCAGTACTTC.

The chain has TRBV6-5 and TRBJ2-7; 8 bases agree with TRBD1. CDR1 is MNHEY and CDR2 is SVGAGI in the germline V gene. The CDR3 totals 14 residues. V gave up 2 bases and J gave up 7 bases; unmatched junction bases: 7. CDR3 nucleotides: TGTGCCAGCAGTTACGGGCAGGGGGCGGGTGAGCAGTACTTC. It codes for CASSYGQGAGEQYF.

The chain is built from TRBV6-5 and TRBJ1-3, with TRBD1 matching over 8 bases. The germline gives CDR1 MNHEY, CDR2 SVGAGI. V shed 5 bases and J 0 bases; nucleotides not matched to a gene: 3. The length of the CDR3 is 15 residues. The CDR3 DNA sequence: TGTGCCAGCAGTAAGGGACAGGCCTCTGGAAACACCATATATTTT. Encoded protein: CASSKGQASGNTIYF.

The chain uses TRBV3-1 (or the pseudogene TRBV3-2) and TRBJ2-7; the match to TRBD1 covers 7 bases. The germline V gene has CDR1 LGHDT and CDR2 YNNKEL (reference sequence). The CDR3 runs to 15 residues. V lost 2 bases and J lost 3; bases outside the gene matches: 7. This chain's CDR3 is CASSQLPGQNYEQYF. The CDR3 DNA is TGTGCCAGCAGCCAATTGCCGGGACAGAACTACGAGCAGTACTTC.

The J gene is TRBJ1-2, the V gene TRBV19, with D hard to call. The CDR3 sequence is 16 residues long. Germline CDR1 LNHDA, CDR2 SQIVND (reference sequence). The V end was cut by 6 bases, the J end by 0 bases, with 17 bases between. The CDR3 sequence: CASSLTNSSPNYGYTF. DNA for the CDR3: TGTGCCAGTAGCCTAACCAACAGCTCTCCTAACTATGGCTACACCTTC.

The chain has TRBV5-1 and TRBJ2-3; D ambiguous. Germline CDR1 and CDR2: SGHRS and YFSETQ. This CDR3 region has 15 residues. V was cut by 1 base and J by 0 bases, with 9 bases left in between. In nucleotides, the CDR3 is TGCGCCAGCAGCTTGCTCCCGACTAGCACAGATACGCAGTATTTT. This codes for CASSLLPTSTDTQYF. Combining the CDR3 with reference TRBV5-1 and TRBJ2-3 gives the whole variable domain KAGVTQTPRYLIKTRGQQVTLSCSPISGHRSVSWYQQTPGQGLQFLFEYFSETQRNKGNFPGRFSGRQFSNSRSEMNVSTLELGDSALYLCASSLLPTSTDTQYFGPGTRLTVL.

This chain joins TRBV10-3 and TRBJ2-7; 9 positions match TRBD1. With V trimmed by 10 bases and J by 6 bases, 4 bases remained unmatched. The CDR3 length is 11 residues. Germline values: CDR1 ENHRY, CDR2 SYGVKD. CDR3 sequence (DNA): TGTGCCAGCACGACAGGGGGCGAGCAGTACTTC. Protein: CASTTGGEQYF.

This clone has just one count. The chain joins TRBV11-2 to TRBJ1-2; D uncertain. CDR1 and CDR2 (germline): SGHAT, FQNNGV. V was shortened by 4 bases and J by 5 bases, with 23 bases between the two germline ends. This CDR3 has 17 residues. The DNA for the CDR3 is TGTGCCAGCAGCTCAGAGAAGGCGGGCAATTTGCGGTATGGCTACACCTTC. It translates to CASSSEKAGNLRYGYTF.